This passage covers 13 T cell receptor beta chains from one sample sequenced in a study of blood T cell repertoires in COVID-19. Assay used: immunoSEQ multiplex PCR; TCRdb lists only in-frame clones, some missing. The repertoire holds about 81,000 clones, with about 88% as singletons. The sequenced sample consisted of peripheral blood. These receptor sequences come from a man in his sixties or seventies with active or convalescent COVID-19.

The chain has TRBV7-2 and TRBJ1-2, with 7 bases matching TRBD1. Germline V gives CDR1 SGHTA, CDR2 FQGNSA. With 5 bases clipped from V and 2 bases from J, the junction kept 5 bases outside the gene matches. The length of the CDR3 is 14 residues. CDR3 coding DNA: TGTGCCAGCAGCCTACTACAGGGGAACTATGGCTACACCTTC. It yields the protein CASSLLQGNYGYTF.

This clone appeared a single time. The genes are TRBV18 and TRBJ2-7; D ambiguous. The CDR3 has 12 amino acids. V lost 3 bases to trimming and J lost 7 bases, with 10 bases between them. Germline CDR1 is KGHSH and CDR2 is LQKENI. The CDR3 DNA is TGTGCCAGCTCACCGAGGCGGCTGGAGCAGTACTTC. This codes for CASSPRRLEQYF.

The chain couples TRBV10-3 to TRBJ1-2, with a possible D match to TRBD1 (6 bases). The germline V and J ends were trimmed by 5 bases and 0 bases, with 13 bases remaining between them. Germline CDR1 is ENHRY and CDR2 is SYGVKD. There are 15 residues in the CDR3. The CDR3: CAISSQDRANYGYTF. In nucleotides, the CDR3 is TGTGCCATCAGTTCGCAGGACAGAGCTAACTATGGCTACACCTTC.

The chain carries TRBV12-3 or TRBV12-4 and TRBJ1-1, with 7 bases matching TRBD1. The CDR3 extends over 13 amino acids. V was clipped by 3 bases and J by 4 bases; unmatched bases: 2. For the CDR3, the DNA is TGTGCCAGCAGTTTCGACAGGGCCACTGAAGCTTTCTTT. The encoded protein is CASSFDRATEAFF.

Note on this clone: The sample has other DNA sequences that encode this CDR3 too. V and J are TRBV7-8 and TRBJ1-3, with D uncertain. The CDR3 sequence is 14 residues long. The germline V gene has CDR1 SGHVS and CDR2 FQNEAQ. The V and J ends lost 2 bases and 4 bases respectively, with 9 bases between them. CDR3 DNA: TGTGCCAGCAGCTTAACGGGGTCCGGAAACACCATATATTTT. As protein: CASSLTGSGNTIYF.

The chain uses TRBV10-3 and TRBJ1-5, with TRBD1 as a possible D gene (6 bases). CDR1 and CDR2 (germline): ENHRY, SYGVKD. The CDR3 has 14 residues. V gave up 4 bases and J gave up 7 bases, with 14 bases separating them. CDR3 residues: CAISGAGDRQPQHF. The DNA for the CDR3 is TGTGCCATCAGTGGGGCAGGGGATCGCCAGCCCCAGCATTTT.

The CDR3 loop reads CASSRTPSGEQYF. DNA for the CDR3: TGTGCCAGCAGCAGGACCCCGTCGGGAGAGCAGTACTTC. The rearrangement links TRBV2 to TRBJ2-7; maybe TRBD2 (5 bases). Germline assignment: CDR1 SNHLY and CDR2 FYNNEI. There are 13 residues in the CDR3. V was shortened by 6 bases and J by 7 bases, with 16 bases between the two germline ends.

The J gene is TRBJ1-2, the V gene TRBV2; 7 bases are shared with TRBD1. The germline V gene encodes CDR1 SNHLY and CDR2 FYNNEI. The CDR3 length is 14 residues. V trimming: 6 bases; J trimming: 6 bases; junction bases outside the gene matches: 10. The CDR3 nucleotides are TGTGCCAGCAGCCTAAGGCAGGGGGGCAATGGCTACACCTTC. Translating gives CASSLRQGGNGYTF.

The CDR3 nucleotides are TGTGCCAGTAGTATGCGGGAAAGGCAGCCCCAGCATTTT. Protein: CASSMRERQPQHF. The V call is TRBV19, the J call TRBJ1-5; D gene uncertain. The CDR3 loop spans 13 amino acids. The V and J ends lost 3 bases and 7 bases respectively, with 10 bases between them. Germline loops: CDR1 LNHDA, CDR2 SQIVND (reference sequence). Combining the CDR3 with reference TRBV19 and TRBJ1-5 gives the whole variable domain DGGITQSPKYLFRKEGQNVTLSCEQNLNHDAMYWYRQDPGQGLRLIYYSQIVNDFQKGDIAEGYSVSREKKESFPLTVTSAQKNPTAFYLCASSMRERQPQHFGDGTRLSIL.

The chain has TRBV19 and TRBJ1-2; no clear D gene. V lost 7 bases and J lost 4, with 16 bases in between. The CDR3 runs to 14 residues. Germline V gene lookup returns CDR1 LNHDA and CDR2 SQIVND (reference sequence). The CDR3 loop reads CASTYQNPGYGYTF. CDR3 nucleotides: TGTGCCAGTACCTATCAGAACCCGGGCTATGGCTACACCTTC.

The J gene is TRBJ2-3, the V gene TRBV5-6; D not certain. V was trimmed by 4 bases and J by 0 bases, leaving 3 bases between them. Germline CDR1 and CDR2: SGHDT and YYEEEE. The CDR3 length is 12 residues. The CDR3 region is CASSPSTDTQYF. CDR3 bases: TGTGCCAGCAGCCCAAGCACAGATACGCAGTATTTT.

CDR3 sequence: CAIRHDRDTAHGYTF. In DNA form, the CDR3 reads TGTGCCATCAGGCATGACAGGGATACTGCGCATGGCTACACCTTC. The chain employs TRBV10-3 and TRBJ1-2; 7 positions agree with TRBD1. Germline trimming cut 6 bases from V and 6 bases from J; bases unmatched to any gene: 13. The CDR3 length is 15 residues. The germline V gene has CDR1 ENHRY and CDR2 SYGVKD.

V gene TRBV27 combines with J gene TRBJ1-6, with D possibly TRBD1 on 5 matching bases. Trimming stripped 3 bases from V and 9 bases from J, with 9 bases between. Germline CDR1 and CDR2: MNHEY and SMNVEV (reference sequence). This CDR3 has 13 residues. CDR3 sequence (DNA): TGTGCCAGCAGTTTCTGGGGCGGTTCACCCCTCCACTTT. It translates to CASSFWGGSPLHF.